The T cell receptor (beta chain) described here comes from a study of T cells in Graves' hyperthyroidism and ophthalmopathy (dated by TCRdb to 2018 to 2020). Turning to the overall study: Peripheral blood samples were taken at initial diagnosis, before any treatment was given. TCR V-J signatures able to tell the groups apart were searched for in a discovery cohort of some 97 patients, of whom more than 40 had Graves' ophthalmopathy and 57 had stable Graves' hyperthyroidism. Prospective prediction of ophthalmopathy was tested in an independent validation cohort consisting of fewer than 20 hyperthyroidism patients and around 16 patients who later progressed to ophthalmopathy. The 100 discovery patients were divided at random into training and test sets in a 7:3 ratio. In addition, the study compared T-cell repertoires in thyroid tissue and in blood from about six Graves' hyperthyroidism patients. After blood sampling, hyperthyroidism patients were treated with methimazole at a starting dose of 30 mg daily, and ophthalmopathy patients were treated with high-dose intravenous methylprednisolone. According to the paper, TCR Vbeta CDR3 sequencing was carried out on 135 peripheral blood samples, which came from approximately 43 ophthalmopathy, some 73 hyperthyroidism and around 17 progressor patients. General conclusions and limits of the study: No statistical method was used to set the sample size in advance, and investigators knew the group allocation. A model built on a 13 V-J signature distinguished ophthalmopathy from stable hyperthyroidism, reaching 85% to 90% sensitivity and around 81% specificity in cross-validation and 80%/75% in testing. Most expanded thyroid clonotypes (frequency above 0.001) were also detected in blood, a finding suggesting that blood repertoires may reflect thyroid immune responses. In validation, the model predicted progression to ophthalmopathy with 65% to 71% sensitivity and about 73% specificity, a median of approximately 6.7 months before onset.

In its sample, this clonotype was seen a few times. What antigen it recognizes has not been identified. No much larger clone is present one base from it, and per-base qualities are unavailable. The CDR3, from cysteine to phenylalanine, totals 11 residues. The kept DNA is CDR3 alone, 33 bases in frame from the first base. The junction shows trimming of 1 base on V and 5 bases on J, plus 4 bases between the germline ends. From the germline V gene (reference sequence), CDR1 is DFQATT and CDR2 is SNEGSKA. Amplification of TCR beta CDR3 regions was carried out from RNA transcripts. The TCR CDR3 was subjected to a first round of RT-PCR using the HTBI primer set and the Qiagen OneStep RT-PCR kit. Libraries were constructed in a second round of multiplex PCR, after which size selection and purification were performed. Libraries were sequenced paired-end with 100 bp reads on an Illumina HiSeq2000. In the authors' own workflow: Raw data were processed with SOAPnuke, discarding reads with adapters, uncalled bases, mean Phred below 15, or no exact constant-primer or identifier match. COPE v1.2.5 was used to merge high-quality paired reads, and clonotypes were defined as unique nucleotide sequences. MiTCR v1.1 was used to align the clonotypes against IMGT TRBV, TRBD and TRBJ reference segments. The analysis was restricted to V-J combinations with a frequency above 0.0001, which together covered around 99% of the repertoires. A TCS score was defined as the ratio between F50 (clonal expansion) and ExV (chaos), using BLOSUM62-based TCRdist between CDR3 peptides within each V-J. Welch's t-statistics and random forest reduced 514 V-J features to under 15, which were used in a naive Bayes classifier (R e1071). TCRdb reanalyzed the raw reads on its own, using fastp at Q25 for trimming and MiXCR for clone calling, and kept in-frame beta chains. Each entry merges the rows of one CDR3 protein and shows their most common DNA and genes. The V and J calls reflect TCRdb's pipeline rather than the authors' work. This sample comprises hundreds of thousands of distinct CDR3 sequences, more than 13% of them detected only once. Around a third of the sample is held by the ten biggest clonotypes.

Graves' hyperthyroidism was defined as stable when no progression to ophthalmopathy occurred over 18 months of follow-up. Hyperthyroidism patients were aged 18 to 65 years and newly diagnosed, with disease duration of less than 2 months. The study excluded patients with uncontrolled infections, other autoimmune diseases, pregnancy or lactation. Clinical symptoms, serum thyroxine and TRAb, thyroid ultrasound, and orbital computed tomography formed the basis for the diagnoses. PBMCs were isolated from around 10 ml of fresh peripheral blood by Ficoll-Paque density gradient centrifugation. Total RNA was extracted with Trizol reagent, and quality was checked on an Agilent 2100 Bioanalyzer.

The origin of this receptor is a woman aged 25-40 years with Graves' hyperthyroidism. The V gene is TRBV20-1 and the J gene is TRBJ2-3; no D gene can be assigned with confidence. The sequencing input was blood. This receptor has the CDR3 CSARGGDTQYF. The bases are TGCAGTGCTAGAGGGGGAGATACGCAGTATTTT.